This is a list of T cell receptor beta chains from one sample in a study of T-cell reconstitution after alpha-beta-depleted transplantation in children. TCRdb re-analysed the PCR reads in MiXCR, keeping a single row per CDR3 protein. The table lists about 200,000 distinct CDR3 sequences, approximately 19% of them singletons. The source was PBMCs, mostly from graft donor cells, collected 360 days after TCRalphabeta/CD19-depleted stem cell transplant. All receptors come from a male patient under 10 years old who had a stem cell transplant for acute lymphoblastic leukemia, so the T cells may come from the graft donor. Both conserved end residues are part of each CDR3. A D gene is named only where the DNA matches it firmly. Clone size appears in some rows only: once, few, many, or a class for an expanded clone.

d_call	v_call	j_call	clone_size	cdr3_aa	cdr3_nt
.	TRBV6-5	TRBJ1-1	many	CASTYRQEVNTEAFF	TGTGCCAGCACCTACCGACAGGAGGTAAACACTGAAGCTTTCTTT
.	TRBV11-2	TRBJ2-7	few	CASSLGALYEQYF	TGTGCCAGCAGCTTAGGGGCCCTCTACGAGCAGTACTTC
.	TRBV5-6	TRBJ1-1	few	CASSQWRPDTEAFF	TGTGCCAGCAGCCAATGGAGACCGGACACTGAAGCTTTCTTT
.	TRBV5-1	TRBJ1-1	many	CASSLAGRAVEAFF	TGCGCCAGCAGCTTGGCCGGCAGGGCTGTTGAAGCTTTCTTT
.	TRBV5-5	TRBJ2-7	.	CASSRSGEAYEQYF	TGTGCCAGCAGCCGTTCTGGCGAAGCCTACGAGCAGTACTTC
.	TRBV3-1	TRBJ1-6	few	CASSRVSRVGSPLHF	TGTGCCAGCAGCCGCGTGAGCAGGGTGGGTTCACCCCTCCACTTT
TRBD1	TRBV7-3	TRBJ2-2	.	CASSSHQGASGELFF	TGTGCCAGCAGCTCCCATCAGGGGGCTTCCGGGGAGCTGTTTTTT
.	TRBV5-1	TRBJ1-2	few	CASSLGTASYGYTF	TGCGCCAGCAGCTTGGGGACAGCATCGTATGGCTACACCTTC
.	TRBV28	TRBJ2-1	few	CASSLAGRNEQFF	TGTGCCAGCAGTTTGGCCGGAAGGAATGAGCAGTTCTTC
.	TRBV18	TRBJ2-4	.	CASSPPYLAKNIQYF	TGTGCCAGCTCACCGCCCTATCTAGCCAAAAACATTCAGTACTTC
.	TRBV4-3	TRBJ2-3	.	CASSQGELADTQYF	TGCGCCAGCAGCCAAGGGGAATTGGCAGATACGCAGTATTTT
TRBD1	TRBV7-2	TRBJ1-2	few	CASSLDGTGYGYTF	TGTGCCAGCAGCTTAGACGGGACAGGCTATGGCTACACCTTC
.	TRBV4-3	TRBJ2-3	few	CASSPTQGPDTQYF	TGCGCCAGCAGCCCCACTCAGGGACCAGATACGCAGTATTTT
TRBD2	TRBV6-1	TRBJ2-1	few	CASSRTSGPGQFF	TGTGCCAGCAGTCGGACTAGCGGGCCAGGGCAGTTCTTC
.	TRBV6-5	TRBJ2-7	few	CASSQDSLEQYF	TGTGCCAGCAGCCAGGACAGCCTCGAGCAGTACTTC
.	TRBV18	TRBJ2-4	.	CASSPDGERRPRYF	TGTGCCAGCTCACCAGATGGGGAGAGGCGGCCTAGGTACTTC
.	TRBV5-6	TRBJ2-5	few	CASSSGPTQYF	TGTGCCAGCAGCTCGGGCCCCACCCAGTACTTC
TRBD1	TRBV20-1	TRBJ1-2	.	CSARSGGGDGYTF	TGCAGTGCTAGATCAGGGGGGGGCGATGGCTACACCTTC
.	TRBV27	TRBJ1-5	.	CASSFVPNQPQHF	TGTGCCAGCAGTTTCGTCCCCAATCAGCCCCAGCATTTT
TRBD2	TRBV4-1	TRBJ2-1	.	CASSPPLTSGREQFF	TGCGCCAGCAGCCCCCCCCTCACTAGCGGGAGAGAGCAGTTCTTC
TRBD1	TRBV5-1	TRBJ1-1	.	CASSLSRGRGNTEAFF	TGCGCCAGCAGCTTGAGCAGGGGGCGCGGGAACACTGAAGCTTTCTTT
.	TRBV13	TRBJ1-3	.	CASSPAAGSGPGNTIYF	TGTGCCAGCAGCCCAGCGGCAGGATCTGGCCCTGGAAACACCATATATTTT
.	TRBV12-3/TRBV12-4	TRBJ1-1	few	CASTLGGGGTEAFF	TGTGCCAGCACTTTGGGCGGCGGAGGCACTGAAGCTTTCTTT
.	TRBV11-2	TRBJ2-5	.	CASSLVAEGQETQYF	TGTGCCAGCAGCTTAGTGGCGGAAGGACAAGAGACCCAGTACTTC
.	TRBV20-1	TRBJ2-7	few	CSASDGYEQYF	TGCAGTGCTAGCGATGGTTACGAGCAGTACTTC